One TCR beta chain is described in this entry. This entry belongs to a study of shared clonotypes between healthy human individuals. Donors comprised healthy HIV-negative adults lacking recent acute infections or vaccinations. Assay used: immunoSEQ multiplex PCR; TCRdb lists only in-frame clones, some missing. The table shows more than 1.2 million clones, with 98% occurring only once. This sequence was found in a man aged 30 to 39 in good health. The sample was naive CD4+ T cells sorted from blood. The subset was: CD45RA+ positively selected.

The CDR3 region is CATNSGLTGLGEKLFF. In DNA, the CDR3 is TGTGCCACCAACTCAGGCCTAACAGGTTTGGGTGAAAAACTGTTTTTT. The chain joins TRBV10-3 to TRBJ1-4, with D perhaps TRBD1 (5 bases). With 10 bases removed from V and 7 bases from J, the gap between germline ends came to 25 bases. Germline V gives CDR1 ENHRY, CDR2 SYGVKD. The CDR3 has 16 residues.